These 9 T cell receptor beta chains were sequenced from one sample in a study of Ad26.COV2.S vaccination and SARS-CoV-2 variants. The treatment was: around 19 received Ad26.COV2.S at low or high dose, single or two shots; about five received placebo; per-sample allocation not given. Day 63 after the first vaccine or placebo injection was the time point for sampling. Assay: immunoSEQ multiplex PCR; the TCRdb copy retains only in-frame clones and omits some. Among 500,000 or so clones listed, roughly 85% were seen once. Sample: peripheral blood, taken in a trial of Ad26.COV2.S vaccine versus placebo. These receptors were taken from a person between 18 and 59 years old who received the Ad26.COV2.S COVID-19 vaccine or a placebo.

The chain uses TRBV5-4 and TRBJ2-7; D uncertain. This CDR3 region has 13 residues. Germline values: CDR1 SGHNT, CDR2 YYREEE (reference sequence). Trimming stripped 4 bases from V and 0 bases from J, with 8 bases between. CDR3 nucleotides: TGTGCCAGCAGCCCTGCAACCTCCTACGAGCAGTACTTC. This sequence encodes CASSPATSYEQYF. Full variable domain (outside the CDR3, taken from reference TRBV5-4 and TRBJ2-7): ETGVTQSPTHLIKTRGQQVTLRCSSQSGHNTVSWYQQALGQGPQFIFQYYREEENGRGNFPPRFSGLQFPNYSSELNVNALELDDSALYLCASSPATSYEQYFGPGTRLTVT.

This clone was detected once. The rearrangement uses TRBV4-1 and TRBJ2-1; TRBD2 agrees at 9 bases. Per germline, CDR1 MGHRA and CDR2 YSYEKL. CDR3 length: 16 amino acids. Trimming took 0 bases from V and 6 from J; bases not matched to a gene: 6. CDR3 residues: CASSQEQREARNEQFF. The CDR3 DNA reads as TGCGCCAGCAGCCAAGAGCAGCGGGAGGCCCGCAATGAGCAGTTCTTC.

The rearrangement joins TRBV19 to TRBJ2-6; 7 bases are a match to TRBD2. Per the germline V gene, CDR1 is LNHDA and CDR2 is SQIVND (reference sequence). With 5 bases clipped from V and 0 bases from J, the junction kept 4 bases outside the gene matches. This CDR3 has 16 residues. The DNA of the CDR3 is TGTGCCAGTAGTCCCAGGGAGGGCTCTGGGGCCAACGTCCTGACTTTC. As protein: CASSPREGSGANVLTF. Variable domain in full (rest from reference TRBV19 and TRBJ2-6): DGGITQSPKYLFRKEGQNVTLSCEQNLNHDAMYWYRQDPGQGLRLIYYSQIVNDFQKGDIAEGYSVSREKKESFPLTVTSAQKNPTAFYLCASSPREGSGANVLTFGAGSRLTVL.

The DNA of the CDR3 is TGTGCCAGCAGCGTTGGGGAGGGGATTGACTATGGCTACACCTTC. Its translation is CASSVGEGIDYGYTF. The chain has TRBV9 and TRBJ1-2; perhaps TRBD1 as D (5 bases). The V end was cut by 2 bases, the J end by 3 bases, with 14 bases between. The CDR3 is 15 amino acids. Germline V gene lookup returns CDR1 SGDLS and CDR2 YYNGEE.

V usage is TRBV7-2 and J usage is TRBJ2-5, with TRBD2 identical over 7 bases. The germline CDR1 and CDR2 sequences are SGHTA and FQGNSA. The CDR3 has 15 residues. Trimming cost V 1 base and J 5 bases; bases outside gene matches: 7. DNA for the CDR3: TGTGCCAGCAGCTTAGAGCGGGATAATAGGGAGACCCAGTACTTC. Amino acid sequence: CASSLERDNRETQYF. Filled out from reference TRBV7-2 and TRBJ2-5, the complete variable domain reads GAGVSQSPSNKVTEKGKDVELRCDPISGHTALYWYRQSLGQGLEFLIYFQGNSAPDKSGLPSDRFSAERTGGSVSTLTIQRTQQEDSAVYLCASSLERDNRETQYFGPGTRLLVL.

This clone was counted between two and nine times. The chain has TRBV28 and TRBJ1-2, with no clear D. The germline gives CDR1 MDHEN, CDR2 SYDVKM. V dropped 2 bases and J dropped 0 bases, with 4 bases sitting between them. This CDR3 has 13 residues. CDR3 sequence: CASSLGPNYGYTF. The DNA of the CDR3 is TGTGCCAGCAGTTTAGGTCCTAACTATGGCTACACCTTC.

This sequence joins TRBV18 and TRBJ1-1; 9 bases are shared with TRBD1. This CDR3 comprises 15 residues. The germline CDR1 and CDR2 sequences are KGHSH and LQKENI. The J segment lost 6 bases and the V segment lost 5 bases, leaving 10 bases of the junction unmatched. The CDR3 spells CASSALQGAGAEAFF. In DNA, the CDR3 is TGTGCCAGCTCAGCCCTACAGGGGGCTGGGGCTGAAGCTTTCTTT.

This CDR3 is CAVGDRGGYEQYF. CDR3 DNA: TGTGCCGTCGGGGACAGAGGAGGTTACGAGCAGTACTTC. The rearrangement links TRBV24-1 to TRBJ2-7; 7 bases match TRBD1. V gave up 12 bases and J gave up 4 bases; unmatched junction bases: 11. The germline V gene has CDR1 KGHDR and CDR2 SFDVKD. The CDR3 spans 13 residues.

As regards this clone: A junction end diverges from the germline sequence, so it may reflect a read error. V is TRBV6-2 or TRBV6-3 and J is TRBJ2-3; 9 bases match TRBD2. Germline assignment: CDR1 MNHEY and CDR2 SVGEGT. The CDR3 loop spans 12 amino acids. This chain's CDR3 is CASSNTGTSYNF. The CDR3 DNA reads as TGTGCCAGCAGTAACACCGGGACTAGCTATAATTTT.